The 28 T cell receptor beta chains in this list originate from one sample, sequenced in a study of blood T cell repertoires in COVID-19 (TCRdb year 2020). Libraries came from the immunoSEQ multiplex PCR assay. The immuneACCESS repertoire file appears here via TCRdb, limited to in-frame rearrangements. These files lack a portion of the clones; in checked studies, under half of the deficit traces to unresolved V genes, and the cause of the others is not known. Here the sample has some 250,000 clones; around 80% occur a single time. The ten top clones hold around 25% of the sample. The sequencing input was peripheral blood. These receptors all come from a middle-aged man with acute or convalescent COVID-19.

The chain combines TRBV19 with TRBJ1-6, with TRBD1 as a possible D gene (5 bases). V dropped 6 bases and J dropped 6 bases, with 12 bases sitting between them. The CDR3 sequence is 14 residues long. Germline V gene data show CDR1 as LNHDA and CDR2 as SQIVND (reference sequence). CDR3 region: CASRGDSTNSPLHF. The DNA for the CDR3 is TGTGCCAGTAGGGGTGACAGCACTAATTCACCCCTCCACTTT.

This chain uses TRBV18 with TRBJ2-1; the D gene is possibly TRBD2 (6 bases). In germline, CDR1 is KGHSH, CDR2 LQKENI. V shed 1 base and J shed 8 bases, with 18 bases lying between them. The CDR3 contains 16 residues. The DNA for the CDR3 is TGTGCCAGCTCACCACAGGTGGCGGGGTTTAAGGATGAGCAGTTCTTC. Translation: CASSPQVAGFKDEQFF.

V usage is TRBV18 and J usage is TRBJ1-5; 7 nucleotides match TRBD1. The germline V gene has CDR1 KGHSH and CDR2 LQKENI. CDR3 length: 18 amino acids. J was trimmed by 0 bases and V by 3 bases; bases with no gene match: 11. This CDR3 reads CASSPPSDRLISNQPQHF. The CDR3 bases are TGTGCCAGCTCACCCCCCTCGGACAGGTTAATTAGCAATCAGCCCCAGCATTTT.

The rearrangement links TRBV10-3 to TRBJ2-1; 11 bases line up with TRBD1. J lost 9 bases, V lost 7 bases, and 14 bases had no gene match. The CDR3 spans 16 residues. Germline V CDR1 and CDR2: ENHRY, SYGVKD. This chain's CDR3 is CAITQRGDRGYGEQFF. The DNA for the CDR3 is TGTGCCATCACCCAAAGGGGGGACAGGGGGTATGGTGAGCAGTTCTTC.

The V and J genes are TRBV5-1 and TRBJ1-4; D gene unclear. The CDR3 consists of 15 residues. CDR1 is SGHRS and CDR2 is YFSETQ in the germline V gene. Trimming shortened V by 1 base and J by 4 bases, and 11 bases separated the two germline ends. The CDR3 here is CASSLNAILNEKLFF. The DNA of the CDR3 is TGCGCCAGCAGCTTGAATGCTATCCTTAATGAAAAACTGTTTTTT.

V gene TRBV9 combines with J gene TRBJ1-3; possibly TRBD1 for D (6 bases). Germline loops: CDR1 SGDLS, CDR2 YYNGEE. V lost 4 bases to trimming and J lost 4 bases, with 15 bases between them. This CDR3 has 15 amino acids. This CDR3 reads CASSPYTGTGNTIYF. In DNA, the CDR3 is TGTGCCAGCAGCCCTTATACAGGGACCGGAAACACCATATATTTT.

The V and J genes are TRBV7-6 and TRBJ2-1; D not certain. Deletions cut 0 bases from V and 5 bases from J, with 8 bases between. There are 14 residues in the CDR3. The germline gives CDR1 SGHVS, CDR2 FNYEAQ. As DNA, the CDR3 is TGTGCCAGCAGCTTAGCATCTTATCACAATGAGCAGTTCTTC. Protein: CASSLASYHNEQFF.

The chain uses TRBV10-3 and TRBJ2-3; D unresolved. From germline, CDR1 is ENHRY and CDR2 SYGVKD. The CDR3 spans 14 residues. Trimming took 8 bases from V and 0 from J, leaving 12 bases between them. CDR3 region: CAIAKPSSTDTQYF. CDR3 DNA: TGTGCCATCGCCAAGCCCTCTAGCACAGATACGCAGTATTTT.

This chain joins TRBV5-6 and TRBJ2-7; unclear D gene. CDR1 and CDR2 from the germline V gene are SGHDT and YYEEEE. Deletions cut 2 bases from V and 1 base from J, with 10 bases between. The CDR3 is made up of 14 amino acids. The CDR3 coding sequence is TGTGCCAGCAGCTTTATTACGGTGTCCTACGAGCAGTACTTC. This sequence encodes CASSFITVSYEQYF. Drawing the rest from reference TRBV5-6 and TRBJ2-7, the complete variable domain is DAGVTQSPTHLIKTRGQQVTLRCSPKSGHDTVSWYQQALGQGPQFIFQYYEEEERQRGNFPDRFSGHQFPNYSSELNVNALLLGDSALYLCASSFITVSYEQYFGPGTRLTVT.

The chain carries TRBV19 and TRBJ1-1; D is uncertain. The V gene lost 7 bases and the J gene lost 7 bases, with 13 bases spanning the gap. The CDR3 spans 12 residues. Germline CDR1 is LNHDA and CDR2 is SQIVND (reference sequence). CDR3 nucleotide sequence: TGTGCCAGTAAACCCGCGGGAATTGAAGCTTTCTTT. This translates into CASKPAGIEAFF.

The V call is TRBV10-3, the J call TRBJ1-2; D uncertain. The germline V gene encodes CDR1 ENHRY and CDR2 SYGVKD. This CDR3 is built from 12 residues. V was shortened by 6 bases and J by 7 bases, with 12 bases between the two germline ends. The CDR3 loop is CAISTSGGGYTF. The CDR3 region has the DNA TGTGCCATCAGCACTTCCGGTGGTGGCTACACCTTC.

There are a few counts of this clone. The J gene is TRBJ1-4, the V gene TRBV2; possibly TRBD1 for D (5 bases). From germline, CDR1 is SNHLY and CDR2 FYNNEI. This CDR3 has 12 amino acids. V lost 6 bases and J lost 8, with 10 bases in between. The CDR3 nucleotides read TGTGCCAGCAGGTCCGACAGCGAAAAACTGTTTTTT. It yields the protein CASRSDSEKLFF.

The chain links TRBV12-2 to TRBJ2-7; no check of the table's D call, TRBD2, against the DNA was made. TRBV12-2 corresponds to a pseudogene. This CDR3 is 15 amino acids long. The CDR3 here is CASRAGLAGGGEQYF. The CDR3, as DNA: TGTGCAAGTCGCGCGGGACTAGCTGGGGGTGGCGAGCAGTACTTC.

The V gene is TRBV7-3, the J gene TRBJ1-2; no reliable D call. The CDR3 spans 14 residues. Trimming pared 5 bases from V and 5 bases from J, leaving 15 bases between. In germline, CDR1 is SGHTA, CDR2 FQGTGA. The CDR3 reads CASSRAGRSYGYTF. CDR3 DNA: TGTGCCAGCAGCCGCGCGGGAAGGTCTTATGGCTACACCTTC.

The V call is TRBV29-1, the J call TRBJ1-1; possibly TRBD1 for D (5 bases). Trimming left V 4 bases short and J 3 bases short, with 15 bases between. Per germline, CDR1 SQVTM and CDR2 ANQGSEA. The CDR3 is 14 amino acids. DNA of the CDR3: TGCAGCGTTGGAATGCAGGTAGGGGACACTGAAGCTTTCTTT. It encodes CSVGMQVGDTEAFF.

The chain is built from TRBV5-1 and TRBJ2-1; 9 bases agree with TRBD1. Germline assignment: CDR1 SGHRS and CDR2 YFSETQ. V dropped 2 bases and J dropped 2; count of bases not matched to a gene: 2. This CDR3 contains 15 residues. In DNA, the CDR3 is TGCGCCAGCAGCTTTGGACAGGGGACCTACAATGAGCAGTTCTTC. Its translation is CASSFGQGTYNEQFF.

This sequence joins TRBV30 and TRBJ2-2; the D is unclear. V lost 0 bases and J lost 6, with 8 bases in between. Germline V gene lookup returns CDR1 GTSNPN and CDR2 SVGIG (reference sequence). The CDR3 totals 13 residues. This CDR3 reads CAWSVLRAGELFF. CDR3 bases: TGTGCCTGGAGTGTTCTCCGGGCCGGGGAGCTGTTTTTT.

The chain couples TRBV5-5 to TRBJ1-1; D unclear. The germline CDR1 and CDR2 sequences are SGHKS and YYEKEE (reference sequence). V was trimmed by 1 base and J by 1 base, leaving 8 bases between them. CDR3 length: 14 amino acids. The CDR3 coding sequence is TGTGCCAGCAGCTTGCGGGAGGGGAACACTGAAGCTTTCTTT. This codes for CASSLREGNTEAFF.

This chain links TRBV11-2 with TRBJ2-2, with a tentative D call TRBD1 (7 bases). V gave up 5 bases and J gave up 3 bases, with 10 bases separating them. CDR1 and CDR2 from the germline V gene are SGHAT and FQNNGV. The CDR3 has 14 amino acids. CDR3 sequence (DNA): TGTGCCAGCAGCGCAGGGGGGTACACCGGGGAGCTGTTTTTT. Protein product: CASSAGGYTGELFF. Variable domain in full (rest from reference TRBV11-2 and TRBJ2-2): EAGVAQSPRYKIIEKRQSVAFWCNPISGHATLYWYQQILGQGPKLLIQFQNNGVVDDSQLPKDRFSAERLKGVDSTLKIQPAKLEDSAVYLCASSAGGYTGELFFGEGSRLTVL.

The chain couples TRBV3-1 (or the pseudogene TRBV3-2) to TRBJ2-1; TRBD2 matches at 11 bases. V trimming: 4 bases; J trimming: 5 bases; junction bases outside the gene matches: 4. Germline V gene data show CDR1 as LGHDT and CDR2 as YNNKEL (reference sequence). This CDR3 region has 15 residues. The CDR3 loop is CASSPGTSGDNEQFF. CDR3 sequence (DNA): TGTGCCAGCAGCCCTGGGACTAGCGGTGACAATGAGCAGTTCTTC.

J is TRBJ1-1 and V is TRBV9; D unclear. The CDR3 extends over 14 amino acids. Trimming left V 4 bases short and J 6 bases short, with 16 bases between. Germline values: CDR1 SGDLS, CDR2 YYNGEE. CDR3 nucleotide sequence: TGTGCCAGCAGCCTCGAAGCGTCATTAGCTGAAGCTTTCTTT. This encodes CASSLEASLAEAFF.

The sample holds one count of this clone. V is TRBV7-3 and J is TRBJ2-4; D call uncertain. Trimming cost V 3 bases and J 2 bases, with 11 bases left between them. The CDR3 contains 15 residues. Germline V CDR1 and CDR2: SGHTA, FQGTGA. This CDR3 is CASSFFHSPKNIQYF. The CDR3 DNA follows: TGTGCCAGCAGCTTTTTCCACAGTCCCAAAAACATTCAGTACTTC.

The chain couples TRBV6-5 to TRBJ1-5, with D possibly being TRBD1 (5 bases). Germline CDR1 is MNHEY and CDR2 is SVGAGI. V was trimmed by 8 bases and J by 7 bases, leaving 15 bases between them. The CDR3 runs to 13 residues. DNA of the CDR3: TGTGCCAGCGGGGCAGAACTAAAGCAGCCCCAGCATTTT. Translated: CASGAELKQPQHF.

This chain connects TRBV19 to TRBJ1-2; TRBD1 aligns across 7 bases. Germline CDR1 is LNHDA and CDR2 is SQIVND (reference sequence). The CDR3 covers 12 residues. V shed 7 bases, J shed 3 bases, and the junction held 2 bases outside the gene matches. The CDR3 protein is CASTGTDYGYTF. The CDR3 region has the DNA TGTGCCAGTACCGGGACAGACTATGGCTACACCTTC. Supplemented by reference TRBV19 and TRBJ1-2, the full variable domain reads DGGITQSPKYLFRKEGQNVTLSCEQNLNHDAMYWYRQDPGQGLRLIYYSQIVNDFQKGDIAEGYSVSREKKESFPLTVTSAQKNPTAFYLCASTGTDYGYTFGSGTRLTVV.

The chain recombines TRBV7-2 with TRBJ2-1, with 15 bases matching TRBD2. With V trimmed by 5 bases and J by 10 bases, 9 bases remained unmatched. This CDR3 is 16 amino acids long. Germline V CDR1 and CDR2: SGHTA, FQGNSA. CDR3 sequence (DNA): TGTGCCAGCAGCCCATGGACTAGCGGGAGGGCCGGGGAGCAGTTCTTC. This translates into CASSPWTSGRAGEQFF.

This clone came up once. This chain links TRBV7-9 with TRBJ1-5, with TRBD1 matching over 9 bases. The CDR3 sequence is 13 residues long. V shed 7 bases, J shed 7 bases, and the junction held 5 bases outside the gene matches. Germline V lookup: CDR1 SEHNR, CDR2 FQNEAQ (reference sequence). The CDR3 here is CASTWDREQPQHF. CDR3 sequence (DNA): TGTGCCAGCACCTGGGACAGGGAGCAGCCCCAGCATTTT.

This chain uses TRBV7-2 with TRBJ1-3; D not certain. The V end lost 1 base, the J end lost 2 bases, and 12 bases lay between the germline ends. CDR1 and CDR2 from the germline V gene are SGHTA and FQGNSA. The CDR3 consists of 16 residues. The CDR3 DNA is TGTGCCAGCAGCTTAGGAGTGCCCGGGGCTGGAAACACCATATATTTT. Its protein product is CASSLGVPGAGNTIYF.

This CDR3 is CASSYSATGSIYGYTF. CDR3 coding DNA: TGTGCCAGCAGTTACTCGGCGACAGGCTCAATCTATGGCTACACCTTC. This chain links TRBV6-5 with TRBJ1-2; maybe TRBD1 (6 bases). There are 16 residues in the CDR3. From germline, CDR1 is MNHEY and CDR2 SVGAGI. Deletions cut 0 bases from V and 4 bases from J, with 15 bases between.